This passage covers 8 T cell receptor beta chains from one sample sequenced in a study of blood T cell repertoires in COVID-19. Assay used: immunoSEQ multiplex PCR; TCRdb lists only in-frame clones, some missing. The repertoire holds about 140,000 clones, 88% seen once, with about 2.5% in the top ten. Material: peripheral blood. These receptors originate from a human donor with COVID-19, enrolled during active disease. The donor label of this sample is uncertain.

The chain joins TRBV25-1 to TRBJ1-1; 9 nucleotides line up with TRBD1. CDR3 length equals 14 residues. Germline loops: CDR1 MGHDK, CDR2 SYGVNS. V lost 5 bases and J lost 4; bases outside the gene matches: 5. The CDR3 DNA is TGTGCCAGCAGTTTAACGGGACAGGGCACTGAAGCTTTCTTT. As protein: CASSLTGQGTEAFF.

The V gene is TRBV2, the J gene TRBJ2-7; maybe TRBD1 (5 bases). V was cut by 3 bases and J by 2 bases, with 11 bases left in between. The CDR3 totals 14 residues. Germline CDR1 and CDR2: SNHLY and FYNNEI. CDR3 sequence: CASSEGRVPYEQYF. CDR3 nucleotide sequence: TGTGCCAGCAGTGAGGGCAGGGTCCCCTACGAGCAGTACTTC.

This clone has a single count. The chain joins TRBV9 to TRBJ1-3; D not resolved. Trimming took 0 bases from V and 0 from J, leaving 13 bases between them. The CDR3 extends over 17 amino acids. The germline V gene has CDR1 SGDLS and CDR2 YYNGEE. The CDR3 nucleotides read TGTGCCAGCAGCGTAGTTGAAACACCCCGCTCTGGAAACACCATATATTTT. Translated, it gives CASSVVETPRSGNTIYF.

The chain is built from TRBV7-9 and TRBJ2-3; 7 bases agree with TRBD1. Losses at the gene ends were 5 bases for V and 2 bases for J; bases not matched to a gene: 4. The CDR3 spans 14 residues. The germline gives CDR1 SEHNR, CDR2 FQNEAQ (reference sequence). DNA for the CDR3: TGTGCCAGCAGCCCCGGGACAGCCACAGATACGCAGTATTTT. Its protein product is CASSPGTATDTQYF. The full variable domain, completed using reference TRBV7-9 and TRBJ2-3, is DTGVSQNPRHKITKRGQNVTFRCDPISEHNRLYWYRQTLGQGPEFLTYFQNEAQLEKSRLLSDRFSAERPKGSFSTLEIQRTEQGDSAMYLCASSPGTATDTQYFGPGTRLTVL.

In this sample, this clone turned up once. V gene TRBV12-5 combines with J gene TRBJ2-1; 8 bases match TRBD1. The V gene end was trimmed by 6 bases and the J gene end by 2 bases; junction bases not matched to a gene: 12. CDR1 and CDR2 from the germline V gene are LGHNT and FRNRAP. The CDR3 runs 17 residues. In DNA form, the CDR3 reads TGTGCTAGTGGGGCGACGACAGGGGTTTCCGCCTACAATGAGCAGTTCTTC. Encoded protein: CASGATTGVSAYNEQFF.

V usage is TRBV9 and J usage is TRBJ1-5; D unresolved. The CDR3 loop spans 13 amino acids. Trimming took 3 bases from V and 8 from J, leaving 12 bases between them. Germline CDR1 is SGDLS and CDR2 is YYNGEE. CDR3 coding DNA: TGTGCCAGCAGCGCGGACGGGAGGGAGCCCCAGCATTTT. This gives the protein CASSADGREPQHF.

In this sample, this clone turned up once. The genes are TRBV5-1 and TRBJ2-7; perhaps TRBD1 as D (6 bases). The germline gives CDR1 SGHRS, CDR2 YFSETQ. The CDR3 runs to 14 residues. V gave up 3 bases and J gave up 3 bases, with 13 bases separating them. The CDR3 loop reads CASSSGTRVYEQYF. The CDR3 region has the DNA TGCGCCAGCAGCTCCGGGACACGAGTCTACGAGCAGTACTTC.

This clone was seen a few times. The genes are TRBV3-1 (or the pseudogene TRBV3-2) and TRBJ1-4, with no clear D. The CDR3 covers 17 residues. The V and J ends lost 3 bases and 8 bases respectively, with 22 bases between them. Germline V gene lookup returns CDR1 LGHDT and CDR2 YNNKEL (reference sequence). In DNA, the CDR3 is TGTGCCAGCAGCCAGTTCTCTCCCGGGAATAAAGGGGAAAAACTGTTTTTT. Amino acids: CASSQFSPGNKGEKLFF.